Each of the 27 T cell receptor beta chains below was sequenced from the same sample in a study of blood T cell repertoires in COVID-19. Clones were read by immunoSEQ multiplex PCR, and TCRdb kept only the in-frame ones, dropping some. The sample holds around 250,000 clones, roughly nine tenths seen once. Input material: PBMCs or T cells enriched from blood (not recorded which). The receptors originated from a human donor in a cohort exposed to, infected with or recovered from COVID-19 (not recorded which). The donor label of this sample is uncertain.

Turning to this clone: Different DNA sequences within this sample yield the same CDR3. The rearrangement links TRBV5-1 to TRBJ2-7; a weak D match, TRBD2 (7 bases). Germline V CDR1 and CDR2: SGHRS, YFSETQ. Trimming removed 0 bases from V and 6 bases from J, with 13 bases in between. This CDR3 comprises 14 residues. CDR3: CASSLGRGAGEQYF. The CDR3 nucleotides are TGCGCCAGCAGCTTGGGACGGGGGGCAGGCGAGCAGTACTTC.

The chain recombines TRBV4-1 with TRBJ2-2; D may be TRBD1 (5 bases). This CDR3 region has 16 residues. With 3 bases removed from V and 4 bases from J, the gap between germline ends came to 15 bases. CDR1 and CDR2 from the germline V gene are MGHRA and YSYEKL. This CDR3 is CASSQTGRARTGELFF. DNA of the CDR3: TGCGCCAGCAGCCAGACTGGCAGGGCGCGCACCGGGGAGCTGTTTTTT.

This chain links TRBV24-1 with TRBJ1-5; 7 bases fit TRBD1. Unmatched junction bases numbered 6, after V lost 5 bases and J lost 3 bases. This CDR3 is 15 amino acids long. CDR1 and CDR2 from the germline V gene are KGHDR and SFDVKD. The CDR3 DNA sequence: TGTGCCACCAGTGCGGGCAGGGGGTACAATCAGCCCCAGCATTTT. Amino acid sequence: CATSAGRGYNQPQHF.

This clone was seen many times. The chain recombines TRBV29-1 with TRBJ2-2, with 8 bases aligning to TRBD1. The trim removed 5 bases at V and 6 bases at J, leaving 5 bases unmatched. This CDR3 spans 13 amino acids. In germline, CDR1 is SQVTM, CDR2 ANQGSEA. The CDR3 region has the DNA TGCAGCGTTCGTGAGACAGGGGCCGGGGAGCTGTTTTTT. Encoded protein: CSVRETGAGELFF.

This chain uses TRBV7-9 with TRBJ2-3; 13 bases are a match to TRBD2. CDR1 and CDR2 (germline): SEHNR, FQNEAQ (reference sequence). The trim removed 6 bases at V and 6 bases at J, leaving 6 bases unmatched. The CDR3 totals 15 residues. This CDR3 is CASSLTSGGQDTQYF. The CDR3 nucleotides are TGTGCCAGCAGTTTGACTAGCGGGGGGCAGGATACGCAGTATTTT.

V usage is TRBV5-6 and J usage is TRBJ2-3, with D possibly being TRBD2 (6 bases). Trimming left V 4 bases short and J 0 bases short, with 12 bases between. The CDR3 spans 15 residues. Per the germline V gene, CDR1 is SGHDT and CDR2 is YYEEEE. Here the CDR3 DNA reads TGTGCCAGCAGCGCGGGACCCACTAGCACAGATACGCAGTATTTT. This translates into CASSAGPTSTDTQYF.

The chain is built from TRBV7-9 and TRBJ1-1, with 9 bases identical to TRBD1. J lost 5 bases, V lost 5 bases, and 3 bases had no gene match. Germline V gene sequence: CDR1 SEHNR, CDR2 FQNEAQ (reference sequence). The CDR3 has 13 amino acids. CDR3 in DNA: TGTGCCAGCAGCATAGGGACAGGGACTGAAGCTTTCTTT. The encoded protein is CASSIGTGTEAFF.

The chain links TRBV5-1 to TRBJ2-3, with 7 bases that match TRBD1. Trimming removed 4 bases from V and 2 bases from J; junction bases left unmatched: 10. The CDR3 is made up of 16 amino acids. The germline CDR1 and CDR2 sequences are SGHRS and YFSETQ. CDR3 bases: TGCGCCAGCAGCGAATGGACAGGTGGGCCCACAGATACGCAGTATTTT. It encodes CASSEWTGGPTDTQYF.

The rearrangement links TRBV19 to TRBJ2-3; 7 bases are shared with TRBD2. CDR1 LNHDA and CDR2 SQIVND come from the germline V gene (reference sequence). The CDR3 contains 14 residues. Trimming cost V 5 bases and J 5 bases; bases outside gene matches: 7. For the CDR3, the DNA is TGTGCCAGTAGTGATTGGGGGGGAGGAGATACGCAGTATTTT. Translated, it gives CASSDWGGGDTQYF.

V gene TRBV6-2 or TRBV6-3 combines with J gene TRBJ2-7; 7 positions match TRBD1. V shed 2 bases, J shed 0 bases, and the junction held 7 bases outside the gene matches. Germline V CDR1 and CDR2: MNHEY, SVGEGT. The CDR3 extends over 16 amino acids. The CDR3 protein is CASSYPYRGSSYEQYF. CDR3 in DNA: TGTGCCAGCAGTTACCCCTACAGGGGCTCCTCCTACGAGCAGTACTTC.

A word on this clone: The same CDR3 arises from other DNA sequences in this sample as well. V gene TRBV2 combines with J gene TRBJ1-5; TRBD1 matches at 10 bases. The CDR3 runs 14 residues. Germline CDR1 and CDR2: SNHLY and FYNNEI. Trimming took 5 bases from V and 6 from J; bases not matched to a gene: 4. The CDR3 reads CASSLDRGSQPQHF. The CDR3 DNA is TGTGCCAGCAGTCTGGACAGGGGGTCTCAGCCCCAGCATTTT.

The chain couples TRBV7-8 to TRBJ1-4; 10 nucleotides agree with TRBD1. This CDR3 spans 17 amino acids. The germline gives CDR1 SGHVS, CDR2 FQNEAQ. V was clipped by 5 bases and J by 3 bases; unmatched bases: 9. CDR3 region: CASSRDRGRTPNEKLFF. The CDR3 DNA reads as TGTGCCAGCAGCCGAGACAGGGGGCGAACTCCTAATGAAAAACTGTTTTTT.

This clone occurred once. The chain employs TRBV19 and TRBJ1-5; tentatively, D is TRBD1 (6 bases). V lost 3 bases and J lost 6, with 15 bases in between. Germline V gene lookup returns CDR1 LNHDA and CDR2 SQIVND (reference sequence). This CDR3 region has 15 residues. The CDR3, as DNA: TGTGCCAGTAGTATGGTATCAGGGGCTGGTCAGCCCCAGCATTTT. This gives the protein CASSMVSGAGQPQHF.

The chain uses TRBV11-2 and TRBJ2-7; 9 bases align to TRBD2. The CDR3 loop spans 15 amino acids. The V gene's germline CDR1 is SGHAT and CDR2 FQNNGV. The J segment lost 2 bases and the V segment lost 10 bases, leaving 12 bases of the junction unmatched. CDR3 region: CATSVMRGGTYEQYF. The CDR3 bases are TGTGCCACCTCCGTTATGCGGGGGGGGACCTACGAGCAGTACTTC.

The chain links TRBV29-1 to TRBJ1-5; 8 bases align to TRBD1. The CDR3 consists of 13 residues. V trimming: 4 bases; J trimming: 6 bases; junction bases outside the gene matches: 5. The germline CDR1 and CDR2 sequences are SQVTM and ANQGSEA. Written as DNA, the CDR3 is TGCAGCGTTGTGACAGGGGTAGGTCAGCCCCAGCATTTT. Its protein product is CSVVTGVGQPQHF.

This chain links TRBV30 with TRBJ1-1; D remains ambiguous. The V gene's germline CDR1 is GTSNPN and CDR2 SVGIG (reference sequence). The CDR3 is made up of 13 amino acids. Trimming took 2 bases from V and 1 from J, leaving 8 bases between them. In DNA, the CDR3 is TGTGCCTGGAGTATTACAGCGAACACTGAAGCTTTCTTT. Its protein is CAWSITANTEAFF.

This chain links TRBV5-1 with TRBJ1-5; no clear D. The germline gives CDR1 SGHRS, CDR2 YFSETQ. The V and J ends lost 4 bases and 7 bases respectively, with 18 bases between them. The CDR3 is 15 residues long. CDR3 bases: TGCGCCAGCAGCGCAAGTGTAGGTCCGGGACAGCCCCAGCATTTT. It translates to CASSASVGPGQPQHF.

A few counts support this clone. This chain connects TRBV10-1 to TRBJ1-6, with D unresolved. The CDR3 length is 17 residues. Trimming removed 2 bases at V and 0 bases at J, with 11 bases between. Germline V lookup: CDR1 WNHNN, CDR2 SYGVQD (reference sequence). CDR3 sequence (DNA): TGCGCCAGCAGTGAGCCTTTTCCCAGCTCCTATAATTCACCCCTCCACTTT. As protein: CASSEPFPSSYNSPLHF.

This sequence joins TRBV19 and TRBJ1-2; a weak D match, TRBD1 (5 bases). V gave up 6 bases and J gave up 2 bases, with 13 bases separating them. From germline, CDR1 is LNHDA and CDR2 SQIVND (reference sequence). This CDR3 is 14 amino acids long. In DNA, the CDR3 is TGTGCCAGTAGGGAGGGGATCCAAAACTATGGCTACACCTTC. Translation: CASREGIQNYGYTF.

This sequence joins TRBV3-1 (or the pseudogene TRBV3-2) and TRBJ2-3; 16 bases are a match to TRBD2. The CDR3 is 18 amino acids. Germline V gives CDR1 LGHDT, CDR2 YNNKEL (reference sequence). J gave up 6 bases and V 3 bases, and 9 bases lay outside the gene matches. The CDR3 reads CASSHLPGTSGGGDTQYF. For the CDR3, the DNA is TGTGCCAGCAGCCATCTTCCCGGGACTAGCGGGGGGGGCGATACGCAGTATTTT.

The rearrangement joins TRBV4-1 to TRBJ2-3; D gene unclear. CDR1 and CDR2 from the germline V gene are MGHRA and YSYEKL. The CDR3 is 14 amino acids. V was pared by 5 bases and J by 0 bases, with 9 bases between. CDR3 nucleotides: TGCGCCAGCAGCTTCCAGGTTAGCACAGATACGCAGTATTTT. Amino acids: CASSFQVSTDTQYF.

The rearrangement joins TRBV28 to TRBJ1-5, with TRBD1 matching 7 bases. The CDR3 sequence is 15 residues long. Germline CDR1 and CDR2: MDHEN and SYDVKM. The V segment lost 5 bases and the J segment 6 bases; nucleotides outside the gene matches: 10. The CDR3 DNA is TGTGCCAGCAGTCCTTCCATGACAGGGCTTCAGCCCCAGCATTTT. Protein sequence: CASSPSMTGLQPQHF.

The DNA for the CDR3 is TGTGCCAGCAGCCTGGGACAGGAAGAGACCCAGTACTTC. Translating it yields CASSLGQEETQYF. The V gene is TRBV11-2, the J gene TRBJ2-5; TRBD1 agrees at 8 bases. The CDR3 covers 13 residues. The J segment lost 3 bases and the V segment lost 5 bases, leaving 2 bases of the junction unmatched. From germline, CDR1 is SGHAT and CDR2 FQNNGV.

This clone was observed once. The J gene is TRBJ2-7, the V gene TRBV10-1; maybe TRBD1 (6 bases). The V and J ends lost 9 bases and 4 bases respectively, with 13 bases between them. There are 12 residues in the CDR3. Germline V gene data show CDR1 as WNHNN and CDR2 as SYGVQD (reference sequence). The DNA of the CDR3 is TGCGCCAGAAAAGGAGACAGGTACGAGCAGTACTTC. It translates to CARKGDRYEQYF.

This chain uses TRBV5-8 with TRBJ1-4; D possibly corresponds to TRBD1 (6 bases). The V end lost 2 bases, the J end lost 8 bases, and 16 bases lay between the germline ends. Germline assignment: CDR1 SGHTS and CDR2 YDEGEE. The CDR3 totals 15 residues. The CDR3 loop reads CASSFGQKRGEKLFF. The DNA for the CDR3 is TGTGCCAGCAGCTTCGGACAGAAGAGAGGCGAAAAACTGTTTTTT.

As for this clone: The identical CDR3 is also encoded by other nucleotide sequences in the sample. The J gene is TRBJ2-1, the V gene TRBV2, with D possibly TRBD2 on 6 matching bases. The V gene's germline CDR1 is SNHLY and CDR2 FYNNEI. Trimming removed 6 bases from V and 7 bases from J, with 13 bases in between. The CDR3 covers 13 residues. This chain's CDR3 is CASRGTGGNEQFF. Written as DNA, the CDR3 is TGTGCCAGCAGGGGGACTGGCGGTAATGAGCAGTTCTTC.

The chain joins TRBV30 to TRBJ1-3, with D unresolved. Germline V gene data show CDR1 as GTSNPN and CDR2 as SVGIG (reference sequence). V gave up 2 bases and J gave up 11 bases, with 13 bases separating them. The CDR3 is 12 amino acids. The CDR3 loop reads CAWSPDGEAIYF. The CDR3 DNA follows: TGTGCCTGGAGTCCGGACGGGGAGGCCATATATTTT.